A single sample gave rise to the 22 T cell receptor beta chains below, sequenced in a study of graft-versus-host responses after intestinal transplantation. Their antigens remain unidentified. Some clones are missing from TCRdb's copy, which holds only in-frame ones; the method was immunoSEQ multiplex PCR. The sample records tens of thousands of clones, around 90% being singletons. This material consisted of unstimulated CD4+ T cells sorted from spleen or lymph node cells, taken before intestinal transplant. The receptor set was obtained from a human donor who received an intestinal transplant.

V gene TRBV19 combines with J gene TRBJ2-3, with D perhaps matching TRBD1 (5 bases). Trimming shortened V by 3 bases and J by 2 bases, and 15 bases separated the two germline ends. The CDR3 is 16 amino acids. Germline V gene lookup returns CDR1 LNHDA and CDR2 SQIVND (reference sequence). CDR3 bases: TGTGCCAGTAGTATGGGGTTTAGACAGTACACAGATACGCAGTATTTT. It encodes CASSMGFRQYTDTQYF. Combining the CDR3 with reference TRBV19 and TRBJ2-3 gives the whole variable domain DGGITQSPKYLFRKEGQNVTLSCEQNLNHDAMYWYRQDPGQGLRLIYYSQIVNDFQKGDIAEGYSVSREKKESFPLTVTSAQKNPTAFYLCASSMGFRQYTDTQYFGPGTRLTVL.

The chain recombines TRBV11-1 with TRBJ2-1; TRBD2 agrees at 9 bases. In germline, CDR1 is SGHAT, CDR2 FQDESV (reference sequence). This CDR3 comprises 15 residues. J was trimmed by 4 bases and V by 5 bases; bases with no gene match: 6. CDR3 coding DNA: TGTGCCAGCAGCCGTCAACTAGCGGGTTACAATGAGCAGTTCTTC. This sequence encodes CASSRQLAGYNEQFF.

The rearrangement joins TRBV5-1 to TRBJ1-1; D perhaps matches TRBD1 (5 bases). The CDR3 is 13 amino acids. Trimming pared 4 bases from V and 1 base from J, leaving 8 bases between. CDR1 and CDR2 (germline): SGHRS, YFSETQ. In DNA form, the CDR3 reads TGCGCCAGCAGCAGCAGGGAGAACACTGAAGCTTTCTTT. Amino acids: CASSSRENTEAFF.

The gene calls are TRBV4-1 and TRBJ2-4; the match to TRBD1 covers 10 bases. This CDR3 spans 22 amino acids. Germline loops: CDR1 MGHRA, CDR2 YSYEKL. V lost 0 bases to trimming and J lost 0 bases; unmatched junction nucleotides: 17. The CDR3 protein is CASSQDPGDRGRPTLAKNIQYF. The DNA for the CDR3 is TGCGCCAGCAGCCAAGATCCGGGCGACAGGGGGCGGCCGACCCTAGCCAAAAACATTCAGTACTTC.

The CDR3 spells CASSLGGINEQYF. CDR3 nucleotides: TGTGCCAGTAGTTTGGGGGGGATAAACGAGCAGTACTTC. This chain uses TRBV19 with TRBJ2-7, with 7 bases lining up with TRBD2. V gave up 5 bases and J gave up 5 bases; unmatched junction bases: 6. The CDR3 length is 13 residues. Germline loops: CDR1 LNHDA, CDR2 SQIVND (reference sequence).

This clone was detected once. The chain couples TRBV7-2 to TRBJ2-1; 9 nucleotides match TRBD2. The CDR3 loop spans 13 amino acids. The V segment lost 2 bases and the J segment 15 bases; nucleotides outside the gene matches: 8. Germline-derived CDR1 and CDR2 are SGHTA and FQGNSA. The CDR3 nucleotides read TGTGCCAGCAGCTTACAACTAGCGGGTCCTATGTTCTTC. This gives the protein CASSLQLAGPMFF.

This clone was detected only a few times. The CDR3 DNA follows: TGCGCCAGCAGCCCTCGGGAGCGGGGGAATTCACCCCTCCACTTT. As protein: CASSPRERGNSPLHF. The chain joins TRBV5-1 to TRBJ1-6; D perhaps matches TRBD1 (5 bases). Germline lookup yields CDR1 SGHRS and CDR2 YFSETQ. The V and J ends lost 4 bases and 7 bases respectively, with 15 bases between them. The CDR3 consists of 15 residues. The full variable domain, completed using reference TRBV5-1 and TRBJ1-6, is KAGVTQTPRYLIKTRGQQVTLSCSPISGHRSVSWYQQTPGQGLQFLFEYFSETQRNKGNFPGRFSGRQFSNSRSEMNVSTLELGDSALYLCASSPRERGNSPLHFGNGTRLTVT.

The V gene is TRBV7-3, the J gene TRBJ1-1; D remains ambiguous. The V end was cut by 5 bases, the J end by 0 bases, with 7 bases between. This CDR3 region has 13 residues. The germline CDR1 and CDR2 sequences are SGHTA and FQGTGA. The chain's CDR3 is CASSPGMNTEAFF. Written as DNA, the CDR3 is TGTGCCAGCAGCCCCGGTATGAACACTGAAGCTTTCTTT.

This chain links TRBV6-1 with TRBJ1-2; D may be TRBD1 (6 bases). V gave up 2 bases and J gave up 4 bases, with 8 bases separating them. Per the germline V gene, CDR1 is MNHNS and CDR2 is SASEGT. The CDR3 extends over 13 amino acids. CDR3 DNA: TGTGCCAGCAGTGAACACAGGGTCTATGGCTACACCTTC. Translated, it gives CASSEHRVYGYTF.

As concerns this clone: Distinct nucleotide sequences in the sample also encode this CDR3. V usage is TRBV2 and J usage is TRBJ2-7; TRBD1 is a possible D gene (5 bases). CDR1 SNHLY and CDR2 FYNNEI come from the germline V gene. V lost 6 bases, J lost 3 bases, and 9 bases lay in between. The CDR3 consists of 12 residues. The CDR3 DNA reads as TGTGCCAGCAGGACAGACAGCTACGAGCAGTACTTC. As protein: CASRTDSYEQYF.

In DNA, the CDR3 is TGCGCCAGCACCCGCGGATTAGCGGGGGCCGCAGATACGCAGTATTTT. The encoded protein is CASTRGLAGAADTQYF. The chain links TRBV5-1 to TRBJ2-3, with TRBD2 matching over 9 bases. The germline V gene has CDR1 SGHRS and CDR2 YFSETQ. Unmatched junction bases numbered 12, after V lost 6 bases and J lost 4 bases. The CDR3 length is 16 residues.

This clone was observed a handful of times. The CDR3 nucleotides are TGTGCCAGCAGTTGGACAGGGGGTTGGGATGGCTACACCTTC. It translates to CASSWTGGWDGYTF. The chain recombines TRBV6-5 with TRBJ1-2; 10 bases are a match to TRBD1. The CDR3 runs to 14 residues. Per the germline V gene, CDR1 is MNHEY and CDR2 is SVGAGI. V shed 4 bases, J shed 6 bases, and the junction held 5 bases outside the gene matches.

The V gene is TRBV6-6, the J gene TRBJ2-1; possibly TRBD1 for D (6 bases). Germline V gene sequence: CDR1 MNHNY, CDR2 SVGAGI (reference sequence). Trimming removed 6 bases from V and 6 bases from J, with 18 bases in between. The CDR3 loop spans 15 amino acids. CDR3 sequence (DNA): TGTGCCAGCAGCCCGACAGGTTTTGCTCCCAATGAGCAGTTCTTC. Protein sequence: CASSPTGFAPNEQFF.

CDR3 region: CASSQGGGTPGTEAFF. The DNA of the CDR3 is TGCGCCAGCAGCCAAGGGGGGGGAACTCCGGGGACTGAAGCTTTCTTT. The chain employs TRBV4-1 and TRBJ1-1, with D possibly being TRBD1 (5 bases). V lost 1 base and J 5 bases, leaving 17 bases between the germline ends. From germline, CDR1 is MGHRA and CDR2 YSYEKL. This CDR3 region has 16 residues.

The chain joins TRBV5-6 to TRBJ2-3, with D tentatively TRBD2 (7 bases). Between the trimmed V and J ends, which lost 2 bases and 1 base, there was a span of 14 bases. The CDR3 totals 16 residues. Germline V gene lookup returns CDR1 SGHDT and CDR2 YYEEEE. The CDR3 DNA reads TGTGCCAGCAGCTTTACTGGGGGGGCGGGCACAGATACGCAGTATTTT. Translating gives CASSFTGGAGTDTQYF.

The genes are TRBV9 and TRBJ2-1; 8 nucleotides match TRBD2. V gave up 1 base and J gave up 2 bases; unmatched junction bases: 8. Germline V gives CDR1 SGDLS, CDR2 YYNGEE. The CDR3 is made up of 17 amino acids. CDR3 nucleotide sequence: TGTGCCAGCAGCGTAACCATAGCGGGGCTGACCTACAATGAGCAGTTCTTC. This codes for CASSVTIAGLTYNEQFF.

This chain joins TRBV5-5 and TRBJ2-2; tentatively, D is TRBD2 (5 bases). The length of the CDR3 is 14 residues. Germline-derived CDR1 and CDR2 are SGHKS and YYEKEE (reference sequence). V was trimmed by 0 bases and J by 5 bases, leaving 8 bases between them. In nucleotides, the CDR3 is TGTGCCAGCAGCTTGGCTCCGGGGACCGGGGAGCTGTTTTTT. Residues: CASSLAPGTGELFF.

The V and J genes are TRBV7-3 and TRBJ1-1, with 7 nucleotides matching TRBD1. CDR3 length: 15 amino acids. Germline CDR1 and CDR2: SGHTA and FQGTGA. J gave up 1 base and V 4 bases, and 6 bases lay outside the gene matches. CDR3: CASSSLGQANTEAFF. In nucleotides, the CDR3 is TGTGCCAGCAGCTCTCTCGGACAGGCGAACACTGAAGCTTTCTTT.

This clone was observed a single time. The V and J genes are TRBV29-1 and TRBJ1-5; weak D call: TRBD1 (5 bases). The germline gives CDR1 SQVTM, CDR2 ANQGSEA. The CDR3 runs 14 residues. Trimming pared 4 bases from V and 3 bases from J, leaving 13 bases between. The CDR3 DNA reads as TGCAGCGTTGTCCTGGACACGGACAATCAGCCCCAGCATTTT. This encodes CSVVLDTDNQPQHF.

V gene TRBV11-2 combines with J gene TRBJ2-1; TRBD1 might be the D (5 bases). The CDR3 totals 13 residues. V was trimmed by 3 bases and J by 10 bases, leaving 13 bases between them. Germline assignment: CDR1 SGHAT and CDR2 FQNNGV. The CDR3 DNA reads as TGTGCCAGCAGCTTTAATGTGGCAGGGGAGCAGTTCTTC. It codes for CASSFNVAGEQFF.

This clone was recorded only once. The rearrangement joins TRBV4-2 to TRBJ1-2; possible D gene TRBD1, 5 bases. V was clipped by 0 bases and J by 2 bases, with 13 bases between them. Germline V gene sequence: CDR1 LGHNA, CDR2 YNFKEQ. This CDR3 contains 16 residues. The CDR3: CASSQDRGGGNYGYTF. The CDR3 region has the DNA TGTGCCAGCAGCCAAGATCGTGGGGGGGGGAACTATGGCTACACCTTC.

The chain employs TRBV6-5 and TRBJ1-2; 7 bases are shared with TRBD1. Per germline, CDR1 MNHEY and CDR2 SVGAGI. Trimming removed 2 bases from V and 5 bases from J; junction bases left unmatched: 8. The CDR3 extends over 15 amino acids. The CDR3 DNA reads TGTGCCAGCAGTTACGCAGCCGGGACAGCTTATGGCTACACCTTC. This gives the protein CASSYAAGTAYGYTF.